This TCR beta chain came from a study of T cells in Graves' hyperthyroidism and ophthalmopathy. For the study at large: Sampling of peripheral blood happened at initial diagnosis, prior to any treatment. Study-level findings and limits: Onset of ophthalmopathy came a median 6.5 months after the model predicted it.

Points on this clonotype: The antigen is undetermined.

The CDR3 is 13 residues long. Germline CDR1 reads ENHRY; CDR2 reads SYGVKD. V gave up 10 bases and J gave up 1 base, with 11 bases separating them. From RNA transcripts, TCR beta CDR3 regions were amplified. First-round RT-PCR of the TCR CDR3 relied on the HTBI primer set. TCRdb fed the multiplex PCR reads into MiXCR, producing one record per CDR3 protein. The table has 700,000 to 950,000 distinct CDR3 sequences, approximately 40% seen once; the top ten hold more than 25%. Fresh 10 ml peripheral blood yielded PBMCs. Sequenced: blood. This sequence originates from a woman in her thirties or forties with Graves' hyperthyroidism. The chain couples TRBV10-3 to TRBJ1-5; the D gene is possibly TRBD1 (5 bases). The CDR3 sequence is CASRNRSNQPQHF. The CDR3 DNA reads TGTGCCAGCAGAAACAGGAGCAATCAGCCCCAGCATTTT.